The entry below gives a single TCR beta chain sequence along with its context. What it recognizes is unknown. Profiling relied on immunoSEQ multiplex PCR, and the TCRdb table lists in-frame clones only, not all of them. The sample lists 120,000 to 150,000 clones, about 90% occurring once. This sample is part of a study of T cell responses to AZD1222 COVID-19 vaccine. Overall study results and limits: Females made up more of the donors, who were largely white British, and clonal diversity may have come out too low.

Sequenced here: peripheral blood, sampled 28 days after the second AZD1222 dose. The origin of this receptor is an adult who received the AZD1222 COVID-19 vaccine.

CDR3 nucleotide sequence: TGTGCCAGCAGCGCTACAGTGATGGACACTGAAGCTTTCTTT. It translates to CASSATVMDTEAFF. The V gene is TRBV5-6, the J gene TRBJ1-1; D gene unclear. Germline V gene lookup returns CDR1 SGHDT and CDR2 YYEEEE. The CDR3 contains 14 residues. V lost 4 bases, J lost 3 bases, and 13 bases lay in between.